The rows below give T cell receptor beta chains drawn from one sample of a study of control samples from healthy donors and cancer patients. TCRdb keeps only in-frame clones here, not all; method: immunoSEQ multiplex PCR. The table lists 130,000 or so clones, about 90% of them singletons. The sequenced material came from PBMCs. These receptors were obtained from a man over 45 with head and neck cancer. Each CDR3 is given with its conserved first and last residue. D genes are given only for firm matches. Size tells how often a clone was seen (once, few, many) or the class of an expanded clone, and some rows leave it out.

>.|TRBD1|TRBJ2-1|TRBV9
CASNLDRGEQFF
TGTGCCAGCAACCTGGACAGGGGTGAGCAGTTCTTC
>.|.|TRBJ2-7|TRBV5-8
CASSLRYEQYF
TGTGCCAGCAGCTTGCGATACGAGCAGTACTTC
>.|TRBD1|TRBJ2-3|TRBV7-9
CASSDRTGAGTDTQYF
TGTGCCAGCAGCGACCGGACAGGGGCAGGCACAGATACGCAGTATTTT
>.|TRBD1|TRBJ2-7|TRBV7-6
CASSLEVGQGSYEQYF
TGTGCCAGCAGCTTAGAAGTGGGACAGGGGAGTTACGAGCAGTACTTC
>.|.|TRBJ1-1|TRBV10-3
CAIAASDEAFF
TGTGCCATCGCGGCATCGGATGAAGCTTTCTTT
>.|TRBD1|TRBJ2-7|TRBV6-6
CASSPNRGEQYF
TGTGCCAGCAGCCCGAACAGGGGCGAGCAGTACTTC
>.|TRBD1|TRBJ1-2|TRBV28
CASSKGTGAYGYTF
TGTGCCAGCAGCAAGGGAACAGGGGCTTACGGCTACACCTTC
>.|.|TRBJ2-7|TRBV5-1
CASSFSREDGEQYF
TGCGCCAGCAGCTTCTCTAGGGAGGACGGCGAGCAGTACTTC
>.|TRBD1|TRBJ2-7|TRBV10-3
CATTSGGQGVYEQYF
TGTGCCACCACCTCAGGGGGACAGGGGGTATACGAGCAGTACTTC
>once|.|TRBJ1-2|TRBV2
CASSRHVLEGYTF
TGTGCCAGCAGTCGGCACGTCTTAGAAGGCTACACCTTC
>.|.|TRBJ2-4|TRBV6-5
CASSYGRQGKNIQYF
TGTGCCAGCAGTTACGGGCGGCAGGGGAAAAACATTCAGTACTTC
>few|TRBD1|TRBJ1-5|TRBV6-6
CASSSGQGPQPQHF
TGTGCCAGCAGTTCGGGACAGGGTCCTCAGCCCCAGCATTTT
>.|.|TRBJ2-1|TRBV29-1
CSVELVRYNEQFF
TGCAGCGTTGAATTAGTACGCTACAATGAGCAGTTCTTC
>.|TRBD2|TRBJ2-1|TRBV5-4
CASSLVLAGAGDEQFF
TGTGCCAGCAGCTTGGTTCTAGCGGGGGCGGGGGATGAGCAGTTCTTC
>.|.|TRBJ2-2|TRBV7-2
CASSPSYLTGELFF
TGTGCCAGCAGTCCGAGCTACCTCACCGGGGAGCTGTTTTTT
>.|TRBD2|TRBJ2-7|TRBV7-6
CASSLGGGTSAFYEQYF
TGTGCCAGCAGCTTAGGCGGTGGGACTAGCGCCTTCTACGAGCAGTACTTC
>.|.|TRBJ2-2|TRBV6-5
CASKQGQPGELFF
TGTGCCAGCAAGCAAGGCCAACCCGGGGAGCTGTTTTTT
>.|.|TRBJ2-2|TRBV6-5
CASSYPSGSGELFF
TGTGCCAGCAGTTACCCGAGCGGGTCCGGGGAGCTGTTTTTT
>.|.|TRBJ2-7|TRBV12-3/TRBV12-4
CASRGSSYEQYF
TGTGCCAGCAGGGGTAGTTCCTACGAGCAGTACTTC
>few|TRBD2|TRBJ2-1|TRBV29-1
CSAGGLAGYYNEQFF
TGCAGCGCTGGGGGACTAGCGGGATATTACAATGAGCAGTTCTTC
>once|.|TRBJ2-5|TRBV27
CASSPTTGTQYF
TGTGCCAGCAGCCCGACGACGGGGACCCAGTACTTC
>.|.|TRBJ2-1|TRBV7-2
CASRGGLVYNEQFF
TGTGCCAGCAGGGGGGGTCTCGTCTACAATGAGCAGTTCTTC
>.|.|TRBJ1-2|TRBV6-6
CASLGTANYGYTF
TGTGCCAGCCTCGGGACGGCCAACTATGGCTACACCTTC
>.|TRBD1|TRBJ2-1|TRBV7-9
CASSTGTGGDYNEQFF
TGTGCCAGCAGTACCGGGACAGGGGGCGACTACAATGAGCAGTTCTTC
>.|TRBD1|TRBJ2-1|TRBV28
CASSETGSYNEQFF
TGTGCCAGCTCTGAGACAGGGTCCTACAATGAGCAGTTCTTC
>.|.|TRBJ2-1|TRBV6-5
CASSYSSQPYNEQFF
TGTGCCAGCAGTTACTCGTCTCAACCTTACAATGAGCAGTTCTTC
>.|.|TRBJ2-1|TRBV7-7
CASSLETGADEQFF
TGTGCCAGCAGCTTAGAGACAGGAGCCGATGAGCAGTTCTTC
>once|.|TRBJ2-2|TRBV18
CASSPGPGELFF
TGTGCCAGCTCACCAGGGCCCGGGGAGCTGTTTTTT
>.|.|TRBJ2-1|TRBV13
CASSSSTTYNEQFF
TGTGCCAGCAGCTCCTCGACAACCTACAATGAGCAGTTCTTC
>.|.|TRBJ1-4|TRBV6-6
CASSPYEGGSNEKLFF
TGTGCCAGCAGTCCCTACGAGGGGGGTTCTAATGAAAAACTGTTTTTT
>.|TRBD1|TRBJ2-7|TRBV7-3
CASSAGSGTAYEQYF
TGTGCCAGCAGCGCAGGATCCGGGACAGCCTACGAGCAGTACTTC
>.|.|TRBJ2-2|TRBV4-1
CASSQVSGSGTGELFF
TGCGCCAGCAGCCAAGTTTCTGGGAGCGGCACCGGGGAGCTGTTTTTT
>.|TRBD2|TRBJ2-7|TRBV3-1/TRBV3-2
CASSHSTSGSMYF
TGTGCCAGCAGCCATTCGACTAGCGGGAGTATGTACTTC
>.|TRBD1|TRBJ2-7|TRBV25-1
CASSEYIGDRGLNEQYF
TGTGCCAGCAGTGAATATATTGGAGACAGGGGGCTCAACGAGCAGTACTTC
>.|.|TRBJ2-2|TRBV7-3
CASSPQGLGTGELFF
TGTGCCAGCAGCCCCCAGGGGCTGGGCACCGGGGAGCTGTTTTTT
>.|.|TRBJ1-2|TRBV3-1/TRBV3-2
CASSQGQGYGYTF
TGTGCCAGCAGCCAAGGACAAGGGTATGGCTACACCTTC
>.|.|TRBJ1-4|TRBV6-6
CASSYHRPTNEKLFF
TGTGCCAGCAGTTACCACAGACCAACTAATGAAAAACTGTTTTTT
>.|.|TRBJ2-7|TRBV19
CASSHSTGNYEQYF
TGTGCCAGTAGTCACTCAACCGGGAACTACGAGCAGTACTTC
>few|TRBD1|TRBJ1-5|TRBV6-2/TRBV6-3
CASSKYPGQGSNQPQHF
TGTGCCAGCAGTAAATATCCGGGACAGGGAAGCAATCAGCCCCAGCATTTT
>.|.|TRBJ1-1|TRBV6-6
CASRKGNTEAFF
TGTGCCAGCAGAAAGGGAAACACTGAAGCTTTCTTT
>.|.|TRBJ2-7|TRBV29-1
CSVVRGKYEQYF
TGCAGCGTTGTACGTGGCAAATACGAGCAGTACTTC
>.|TRBD1|TRBJ2-7|TRBV4-2
CASSHEGQGNYEQYF
TGTGCCAGCAGCCATGAGGGACAGGGAAACTACGAGCAGTACTTC
>.|.|TRBJ1-1|TRBV6-5
CASSRTANTEAFF
TGTGCCAGCAGTAGGACAGCTAACACTGAAGCTTTCTTT
>.|.|TRBJ1-3|TRBV5-1
CASSLAGPISGNTIYF
TGCGCCAGCAGCTTGGCCGGGCCGATCTCTGGAAACACCATATATTTT
>.|TRBD1|TRBJ1-2|TRBV27
CASSPFGRGKYGYTF
TGTGCCAGCAGCCCTTTCGGCAGGGGGAAGTATGGCTACACCTTC
>.|TRBD2|TRBJ2-2|TRBV19
CASSIERGGSGELFF
TGTGCCAGTAGTATAGAACGGGGGGGCTCCGGGGAGCTGTTTTTT